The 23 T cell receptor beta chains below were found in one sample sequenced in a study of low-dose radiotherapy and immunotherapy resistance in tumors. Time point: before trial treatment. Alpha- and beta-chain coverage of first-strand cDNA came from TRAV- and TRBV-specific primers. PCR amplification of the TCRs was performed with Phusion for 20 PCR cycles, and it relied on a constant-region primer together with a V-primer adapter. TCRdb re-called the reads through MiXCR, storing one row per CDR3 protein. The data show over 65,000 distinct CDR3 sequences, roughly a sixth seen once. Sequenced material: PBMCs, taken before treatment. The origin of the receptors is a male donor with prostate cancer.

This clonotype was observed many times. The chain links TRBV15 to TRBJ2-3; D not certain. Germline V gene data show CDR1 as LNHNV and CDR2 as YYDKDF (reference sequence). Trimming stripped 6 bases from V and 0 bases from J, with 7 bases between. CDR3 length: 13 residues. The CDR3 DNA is TGTGCCACCAGTGGCTCTAGCACAGATACGCAGTATTTT. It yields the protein CATSGSSTDTQYF.

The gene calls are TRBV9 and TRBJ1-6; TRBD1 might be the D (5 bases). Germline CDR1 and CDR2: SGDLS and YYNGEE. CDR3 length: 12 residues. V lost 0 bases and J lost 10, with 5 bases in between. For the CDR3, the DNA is TGTGCCAGCAGCGTAGAGGGGTCACCCCTCCACTTT. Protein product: CASSVEGSPLHF.

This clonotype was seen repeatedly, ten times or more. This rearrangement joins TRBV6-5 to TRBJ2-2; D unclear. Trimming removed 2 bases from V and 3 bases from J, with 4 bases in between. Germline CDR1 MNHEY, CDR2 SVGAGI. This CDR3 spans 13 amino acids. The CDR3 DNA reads TGTGCCAGCAGTTACATCCACACCGGGGAGCTGTTTTTT. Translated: CASSYIHTGELFF.

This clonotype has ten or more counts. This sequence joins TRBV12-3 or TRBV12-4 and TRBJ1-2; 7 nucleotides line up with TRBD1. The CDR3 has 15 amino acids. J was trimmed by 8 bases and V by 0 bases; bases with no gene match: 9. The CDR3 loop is CASSLALDREDGYTF. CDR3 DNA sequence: TGTGCCAGCAGTTTAGCGCTCGACAGGGAAGACGGCTACACCTTC.

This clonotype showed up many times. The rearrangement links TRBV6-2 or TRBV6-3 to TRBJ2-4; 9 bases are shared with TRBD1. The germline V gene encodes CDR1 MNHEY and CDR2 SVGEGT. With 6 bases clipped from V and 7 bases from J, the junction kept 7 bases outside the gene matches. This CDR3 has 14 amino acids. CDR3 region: CASRLTGGGNIQYF. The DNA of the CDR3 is TGTGCCAGCAGACTGACAGGGGGAGGGAACATTCAGTACTTC.

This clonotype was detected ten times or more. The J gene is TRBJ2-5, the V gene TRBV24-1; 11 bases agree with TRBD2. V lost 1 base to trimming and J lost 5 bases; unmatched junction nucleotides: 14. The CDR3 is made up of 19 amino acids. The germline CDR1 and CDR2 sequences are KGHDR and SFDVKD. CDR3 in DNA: TGTGCCACCAGTGATTTACCCGAGTATAGCGGGGGGGCTAAGGAGACCCAGTACTTC. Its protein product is CATSDLPEYSGGAKETQYF.

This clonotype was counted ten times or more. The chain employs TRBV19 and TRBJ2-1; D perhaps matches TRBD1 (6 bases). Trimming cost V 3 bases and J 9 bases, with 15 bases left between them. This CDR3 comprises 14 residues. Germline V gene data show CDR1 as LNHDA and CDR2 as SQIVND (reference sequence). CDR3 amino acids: CASSIRDLGGEQFF. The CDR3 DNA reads TGTGCCAGTAGTATCCGAGACCTAGGGGGTGAGCAGTTCTTC.

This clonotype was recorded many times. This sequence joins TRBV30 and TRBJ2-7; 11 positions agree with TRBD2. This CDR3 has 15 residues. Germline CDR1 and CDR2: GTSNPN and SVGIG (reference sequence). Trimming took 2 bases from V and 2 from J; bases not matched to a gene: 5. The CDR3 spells CAWSPTSGGAYEQYF. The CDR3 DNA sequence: TGTGCCTGGAGTCCCACTAGCGGGGGTGCCTACGAGCAGTACTTC. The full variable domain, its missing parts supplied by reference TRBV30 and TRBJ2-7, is SQTIHQWPATLVQPVGSPLSLECTVEGTSNPNLYWYRQAAGRGLQLLFYSVGIGQISSEVPQNLSASRPQDRQFILSSKKLLLSDSGFYLCAWSPTSGGAYEQYFGPGTRLTVT.

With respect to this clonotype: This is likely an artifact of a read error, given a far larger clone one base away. The CDR3 bases are TGCAGCGTTGAAGTCCCCGGGGGGGCCTACGAGCAGTTCTTC. The encoded protein is CSVEVPGGAYEQFF. The rearrangement joins TRBV29-1 to TRBJ2-1; 8 nucleotides line up with TRBD2. J lost 10 bases, V lost 1 base, and 9 bases had no gene match. Per the germline V gene, CDR1 is SQVTM and CDR2 is ANQGSEA. The length of the CDR3 is 14 residues.

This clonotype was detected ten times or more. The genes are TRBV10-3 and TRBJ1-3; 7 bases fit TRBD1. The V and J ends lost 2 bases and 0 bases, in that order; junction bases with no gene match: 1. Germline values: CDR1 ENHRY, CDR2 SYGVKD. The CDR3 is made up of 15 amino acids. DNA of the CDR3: TGTGCCATCAGTGAGGGGGACAGCTCTGGAAACACCATATATTTT. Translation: CAISEGDSSGNTIYF.

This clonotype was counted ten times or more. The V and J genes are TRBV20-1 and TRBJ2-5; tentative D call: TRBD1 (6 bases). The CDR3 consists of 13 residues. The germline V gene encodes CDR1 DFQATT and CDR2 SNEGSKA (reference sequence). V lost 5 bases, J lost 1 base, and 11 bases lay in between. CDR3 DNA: TGCAGTGCTCCGGACAGAACCCAAGAGACCCAGTACTTC. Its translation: CSAPDRTQETQYF.

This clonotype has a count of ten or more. The CDR3 DNA reads as TGTGCCAGCAGTTACCTGCTCAGGGTGCGCGGCTACACCTTC. The encoded protein is CASSYLLRVRGYTF. This chain links TRBV12-3 or TRBV12-4 with TRBJ1-2, with D possibly being TRBD1 (5 bases). Trimming left V 4 bases short and J 8 bases short, with 17 bases between. The CDR3 extends over 14 amino acids.

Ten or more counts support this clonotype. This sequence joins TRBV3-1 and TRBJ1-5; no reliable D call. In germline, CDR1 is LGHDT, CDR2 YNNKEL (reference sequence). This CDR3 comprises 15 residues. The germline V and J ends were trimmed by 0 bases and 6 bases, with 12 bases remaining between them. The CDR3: CASSQDASAPQPQHF. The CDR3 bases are TGTGCCAGCAGCCAAGATGCTTCGGCCCCTCAGCCCCAGCATTTT.

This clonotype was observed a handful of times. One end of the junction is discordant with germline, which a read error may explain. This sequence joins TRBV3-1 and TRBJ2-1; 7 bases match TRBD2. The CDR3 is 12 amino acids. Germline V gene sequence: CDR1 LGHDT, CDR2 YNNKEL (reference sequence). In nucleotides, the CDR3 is TGTGCCAGCAGCCAAGATGGGTCGGGGGGAAGGTTC. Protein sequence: CASSQDGSGGRF.

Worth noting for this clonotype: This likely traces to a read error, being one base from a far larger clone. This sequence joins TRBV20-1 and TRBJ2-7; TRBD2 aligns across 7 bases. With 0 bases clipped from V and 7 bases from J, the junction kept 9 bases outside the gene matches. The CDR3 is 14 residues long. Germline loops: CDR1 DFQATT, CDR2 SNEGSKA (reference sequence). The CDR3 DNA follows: TGCAGTGCTAGAGATAAGCGGGGTCGGTATGAGCAGTACTTC. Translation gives CSARDKRGRYEQYF.

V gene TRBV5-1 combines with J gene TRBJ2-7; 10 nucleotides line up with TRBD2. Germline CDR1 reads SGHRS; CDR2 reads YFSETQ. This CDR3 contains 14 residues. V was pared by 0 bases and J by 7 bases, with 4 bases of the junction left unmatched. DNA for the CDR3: TGCGCCAGCAGCTTGGCTAGCGGGGGAGATGAGCAGTACTTC. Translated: CASSLASGGDEQYF.

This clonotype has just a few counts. CDR3 region: CASSSTSVGPETQYF. The CDR3 DNA follows: TGTGCCAGCAGCTCTACCTCCGTAGGCCCAGAGACCCAGTACTTC. V usage is TRBV27 and J usage is TRBJ2-5, with D hard to call. The CDR3 contains 15 residues. The ends were cut back, 6 bases at V and 4 bases at J, with 18 bases in the middle. Germline V gene sequence: CDR1 MNHEY, CDR2 SMNVEV (reference sequence).

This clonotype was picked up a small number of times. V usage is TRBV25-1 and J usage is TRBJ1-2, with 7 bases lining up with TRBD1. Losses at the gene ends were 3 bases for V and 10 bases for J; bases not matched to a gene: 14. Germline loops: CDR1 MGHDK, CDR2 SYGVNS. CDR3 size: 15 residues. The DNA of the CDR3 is TGTGCCAGCAGTGAGCGACAGGGAGGGGTCTCGGACTACACCTTC. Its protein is CASSERQGGVSDYTF.

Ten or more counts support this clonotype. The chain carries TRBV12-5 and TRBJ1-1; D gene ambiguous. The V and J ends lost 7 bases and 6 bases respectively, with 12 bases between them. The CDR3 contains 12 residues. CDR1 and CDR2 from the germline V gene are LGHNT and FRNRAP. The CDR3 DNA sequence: TGTGCTAGTGCCCCGCGGTGGCCTGAAGCTTTCTTT. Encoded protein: CASAPRWPEAFF.

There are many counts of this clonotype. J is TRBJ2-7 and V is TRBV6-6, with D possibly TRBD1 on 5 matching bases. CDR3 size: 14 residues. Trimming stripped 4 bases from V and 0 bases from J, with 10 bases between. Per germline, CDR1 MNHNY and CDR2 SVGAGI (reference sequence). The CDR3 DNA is TGTGCCAGCAGTTCCCGACAGATCTCCTACGAGCAGTACTTC. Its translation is CASSSRQISYEQYF.

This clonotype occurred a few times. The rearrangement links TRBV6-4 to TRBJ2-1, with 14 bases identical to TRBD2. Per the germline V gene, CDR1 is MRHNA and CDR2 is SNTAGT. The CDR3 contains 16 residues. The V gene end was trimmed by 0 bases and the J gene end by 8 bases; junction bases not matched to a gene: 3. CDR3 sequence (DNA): TGTGCCAGCAGTGACTCGACTAGCGGGGGGGCGGATGAGCAGTTCTTC. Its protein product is CASSDSTSGGADEQFF.

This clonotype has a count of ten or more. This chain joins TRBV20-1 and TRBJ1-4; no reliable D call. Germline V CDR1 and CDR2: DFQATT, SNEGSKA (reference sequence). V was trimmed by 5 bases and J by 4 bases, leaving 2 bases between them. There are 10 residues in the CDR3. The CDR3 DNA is TGCAGTGCTCTTAATGAAAAACTGTTTTTT. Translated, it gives CSALNEKLFF.

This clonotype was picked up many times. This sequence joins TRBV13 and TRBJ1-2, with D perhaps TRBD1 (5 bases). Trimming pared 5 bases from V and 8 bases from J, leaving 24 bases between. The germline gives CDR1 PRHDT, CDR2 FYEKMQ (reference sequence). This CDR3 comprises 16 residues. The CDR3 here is CASSPPTGRWVEGYTF. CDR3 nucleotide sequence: TGTGCCAGCAGCCCCCCGACGGGACGGTGGGTGGAGGGCTACACCTTC.